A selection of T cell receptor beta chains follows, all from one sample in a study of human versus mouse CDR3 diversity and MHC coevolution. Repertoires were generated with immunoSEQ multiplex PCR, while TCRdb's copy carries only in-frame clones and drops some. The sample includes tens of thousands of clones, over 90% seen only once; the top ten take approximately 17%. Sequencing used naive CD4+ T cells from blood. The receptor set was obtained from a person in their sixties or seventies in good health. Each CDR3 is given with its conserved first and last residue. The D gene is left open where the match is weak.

CDR3: CASSFHRGGNQETQYF
V: TRBV5-5
D: .

CDR3: CASIVAGEVSGELFF
V: TRBV28
D: TRBD2

CDR3: CASSFQGKETQYF
V: TRBV11-3
D: .

CDR3: CASSLLRGSGKSYNEQFF
V: TRBV5-1
D: TRBD2

CDR3: CASTNPGTGANVLTF
V: TRBV5-1
D: .

CDR3: CASSPGGITQYF
V: TRBV6-1
D: TRBD1

CDR3: CSGASGRATEQYF
V: TRBV29-1
D: TRBD2

CDR3: CASSLEGGTDYGYTF
V: TRBV5-1
D: .

CDR3: CASSVVEGRAPLYGYTF
V: TRBV9
D: .

CDR3: CASSSAGGPDNEQFF
V: TRBV6-5
D: TRBD2

CDR3: CASMSTSWSGTEAFF
V: TRBV19
D: .

CDR3: CASSRLAGSYNEQFF
V: TRBV19
D: TRBD2

CDR3: CASSQDYAGVGNNEQFF
V: TRBV4-2
D: TRBD2

CDR3: CASSLVAGGVVYF
V: TRBV7-9
D: TRBD1

CDR3: CASRETGNLPTDTQYF
V: TRBV10-2
D: TRBD1

CDR3: CASSLGVTRVQFF
V: TRBV5-4
D: .

CDR3: CASSWDRDNTEAFF
V: TRBV5-4
D: TRBD1

CDR3: CAWSTRNTEAFF
V: TRBV30
D: .

CDR3: CASSLRRDYEQYF
V: TRBV7-8
D: .

CDR3: CASSPPTGMDTGELFF
V: TRBV18
D: TRBD1

CDR3: CASSLGDTRYGYTF
V: TRBV28
D: .

CDR3: CASSPRTGGISYNEQFF
V: TRBV9
D: .

CDR3: CASSIRPGLAYEQYF
V: TRBV19
D: TRBD2

CDR3: CASSLGAGVGDNEQFF
V: TRBV7-9
D: TRBD2

CDR3: CASKNGGENTEAFF
V: TRBV6-5
D: .

CDR3: CASRRQGNQPQHF
V: TRBV19
D: .

CDR3: CASSWDRSSYEQYF
V: TRBV6-1
D: TRBD1

CDR3: CASSQDLQAEAFF
V: TRBV14
D: .

CDR3: CASRRQGSTLASEQFF
V: TRBV5-1
D: TRBD1

CDR3: CASSDQGYEQYF
V: TRBV6-1
D: .

CDR3: CASSLDAGIPEAFF
V: TRBV5-4
D: .

CDR3: CAAAGDLLDEQFF
V: TRBV6-1
D: TRBD2

CDR3: CASRNRGQADTQYF
V: TRBV27
D: TRBD1

CDR3: CAIILPGQGNSPLHF
V: TRBV7-9
D: TRBD1

CDR3: CASSLASLAGATETQYF
V: TRBV5-1
D: TRBD2

CDR3: CASSQVVRVWTEAFF
V: TRBV19
D: .

CDR3: CSVERTGERTEAFF
V: TRBV29-1
D: TRBD1